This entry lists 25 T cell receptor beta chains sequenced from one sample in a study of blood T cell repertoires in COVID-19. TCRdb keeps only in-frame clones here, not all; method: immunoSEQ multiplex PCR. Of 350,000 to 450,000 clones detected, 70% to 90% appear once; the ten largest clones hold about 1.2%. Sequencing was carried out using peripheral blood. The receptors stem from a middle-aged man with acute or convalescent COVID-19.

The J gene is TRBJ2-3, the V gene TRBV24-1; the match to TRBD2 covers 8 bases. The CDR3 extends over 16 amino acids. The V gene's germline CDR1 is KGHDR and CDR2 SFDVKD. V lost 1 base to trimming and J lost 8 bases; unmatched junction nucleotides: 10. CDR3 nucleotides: TGTGCCACCAGTGATTTAGGTCGGGGGGGGGTGGCTACGCAGTATTTT. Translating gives CATSDLGRGGVATQYF.

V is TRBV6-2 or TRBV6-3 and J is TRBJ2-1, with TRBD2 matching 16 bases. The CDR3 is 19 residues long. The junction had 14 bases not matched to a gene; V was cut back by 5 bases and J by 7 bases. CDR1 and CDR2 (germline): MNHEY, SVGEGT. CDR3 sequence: CASSPTGTSGGAVANEQFF. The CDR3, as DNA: TGTGCCAGCAGTCCCACCGGGACTAGCGGGGGGGCGGTTGCGAATGAGCAGTTCTTC.

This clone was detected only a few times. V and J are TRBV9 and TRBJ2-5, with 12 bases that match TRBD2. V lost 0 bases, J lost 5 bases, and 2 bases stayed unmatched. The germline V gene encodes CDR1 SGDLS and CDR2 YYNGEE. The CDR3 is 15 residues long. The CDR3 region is CASSVAGTSGETQYF. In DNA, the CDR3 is TGTGCCAGCAGCGTAGCCGGGACTAGCGGGGAGACCCAGTACTTC.

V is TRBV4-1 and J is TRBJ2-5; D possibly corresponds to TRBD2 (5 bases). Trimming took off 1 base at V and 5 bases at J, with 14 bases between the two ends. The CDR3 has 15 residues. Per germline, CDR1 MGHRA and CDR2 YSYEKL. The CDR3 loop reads CASSQARGGRETQYF. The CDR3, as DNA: TGCGCCAGCAGCCAAGCTCGGGGTGGGCGGGAGACCCAGTACTTC.

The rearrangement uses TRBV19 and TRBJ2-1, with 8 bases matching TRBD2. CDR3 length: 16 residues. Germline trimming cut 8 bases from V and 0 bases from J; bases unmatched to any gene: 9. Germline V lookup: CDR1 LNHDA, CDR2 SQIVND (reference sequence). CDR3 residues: CASRGSGASSYNEQFF. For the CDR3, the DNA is TGTGCCAGTCGAGGTAGCGGGGCAAGCTCCTACAATGAGCAGTTCTTC.

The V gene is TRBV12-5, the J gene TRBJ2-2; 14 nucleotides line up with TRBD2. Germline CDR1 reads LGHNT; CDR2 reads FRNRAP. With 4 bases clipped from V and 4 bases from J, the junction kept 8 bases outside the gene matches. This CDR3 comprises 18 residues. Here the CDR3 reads CASGSGLAGGPGTGELFF. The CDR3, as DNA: TGTGCTAGTGGTTCCGGACTAGCGGGAGGCCCGGGCACCGGGGAGCTGTTTTTT.

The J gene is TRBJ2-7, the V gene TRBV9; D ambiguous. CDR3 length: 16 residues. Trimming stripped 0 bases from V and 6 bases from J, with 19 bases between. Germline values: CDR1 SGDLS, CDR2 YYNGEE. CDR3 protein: CASSVAVLPPLVEQYF. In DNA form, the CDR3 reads TGTGCCAGCAGCGTAGCGGTCCTACCTCCTTTGGTCGAGCAGTACTTC.

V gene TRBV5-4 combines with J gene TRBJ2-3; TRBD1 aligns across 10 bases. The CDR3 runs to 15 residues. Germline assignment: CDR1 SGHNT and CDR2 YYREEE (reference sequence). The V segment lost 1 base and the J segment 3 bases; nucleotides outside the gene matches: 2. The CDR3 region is CASSLRTGGTDTQYF. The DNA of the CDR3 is TGTGCCAGCAGCTTGAGGACAGGGGGGACAGATACGCAGTATTTT.

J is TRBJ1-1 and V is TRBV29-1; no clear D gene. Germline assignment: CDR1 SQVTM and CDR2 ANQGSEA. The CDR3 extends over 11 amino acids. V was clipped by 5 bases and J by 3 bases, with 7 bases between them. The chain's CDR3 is CSVRRDTEAFF. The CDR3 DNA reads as TGCAGCGTTAGGCGGGACACTGAAGCTTTCTTT.

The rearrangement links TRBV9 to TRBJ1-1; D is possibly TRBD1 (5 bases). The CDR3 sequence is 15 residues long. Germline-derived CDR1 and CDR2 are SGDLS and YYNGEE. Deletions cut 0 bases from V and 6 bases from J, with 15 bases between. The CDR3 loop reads CASSVAQGVPPEAFF. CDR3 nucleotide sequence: TGTGCCAGCAGCGTAGCGCAGGGTGTCCCACCTGAAGCTTTCTTT.

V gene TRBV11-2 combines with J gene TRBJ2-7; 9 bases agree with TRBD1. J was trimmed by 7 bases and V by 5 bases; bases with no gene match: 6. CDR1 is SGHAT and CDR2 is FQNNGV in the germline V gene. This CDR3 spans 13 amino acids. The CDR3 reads CASSLGTGQEQYF. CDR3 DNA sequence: TGTGCCAGCAGCCTCGGGACAGGGCAGGAGCAGTACTTC.

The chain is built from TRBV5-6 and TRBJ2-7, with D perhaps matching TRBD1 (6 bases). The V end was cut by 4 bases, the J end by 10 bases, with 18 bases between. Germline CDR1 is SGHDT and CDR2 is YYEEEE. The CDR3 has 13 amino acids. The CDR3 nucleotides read TGTGCCAGCAGCCAAAATAGAGGGGGTGTACAGTACTTC. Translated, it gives CASSQNRGGVQYF.

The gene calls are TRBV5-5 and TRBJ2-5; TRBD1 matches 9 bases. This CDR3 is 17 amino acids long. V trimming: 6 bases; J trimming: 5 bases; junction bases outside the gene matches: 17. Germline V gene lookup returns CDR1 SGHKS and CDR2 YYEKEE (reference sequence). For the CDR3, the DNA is TGTGCCAGCACACGACTTACAACAGGGGGCTCTGGGGAGACCCAGTACTTC. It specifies CASTRLTTGGSGETQYF. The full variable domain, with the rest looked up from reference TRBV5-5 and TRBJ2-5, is DAGVTQSPTHLIKTRGQQVTLRCSPISGHKSVSWYQQVLGQGPQFIFQYYEKEERGRGNFPDRFSARQFPNYSSELNVNALLLGDSALYLCASTRLTTGGSGETQYFGPGTRLLVL.

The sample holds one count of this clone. In nucleotides, the CDR3 is TGTGCCAGTAGTACCACACCGGGATCCGGGGGGAGCACTGAAGCTTTCTTT. Its translation is CASSTTPGSGGSTEAFF. This chain uses TRBV19 with TRBJ1-1; a possible D gene is TRBD1 (5 bases). Germline CDR1 LNHDA, CDR2 SQIVND (reference sequence). CDR3 length: 17 amino acids. The germline V and J ends were trimmed by 4 bases and 4 bases, with 22 bases remaining between them.

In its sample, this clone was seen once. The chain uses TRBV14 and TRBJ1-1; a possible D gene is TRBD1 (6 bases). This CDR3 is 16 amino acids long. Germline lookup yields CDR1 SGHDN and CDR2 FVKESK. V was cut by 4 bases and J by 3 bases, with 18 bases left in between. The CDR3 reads CASSRWGGQWDTEAFF. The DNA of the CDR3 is TGTGCCAGCAGCCGGTGGGGGGGGCAATGGGACACTGAAGCTTTCTTT.

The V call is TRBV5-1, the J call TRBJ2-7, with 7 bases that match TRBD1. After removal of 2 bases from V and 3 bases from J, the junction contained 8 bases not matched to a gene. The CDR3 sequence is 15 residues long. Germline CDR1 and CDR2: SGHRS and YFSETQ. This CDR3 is CASSLLPGQIYEQYF. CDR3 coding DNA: TGCGCCAGCAGCTTACTTCCGGGACAGATCTACGAGCAGTACTTC. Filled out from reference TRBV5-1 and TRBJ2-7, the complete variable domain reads KAGVTQTPRYLIKTRGQQVTLSCSPISGHRSVSWYQQTPGQGLQFLFEYFSETQRNKGNFPGRFSGRQFSNSRSEMNVSTLELGDSALYLCASSLLPGQIYEQYFGPGTRLTVT.

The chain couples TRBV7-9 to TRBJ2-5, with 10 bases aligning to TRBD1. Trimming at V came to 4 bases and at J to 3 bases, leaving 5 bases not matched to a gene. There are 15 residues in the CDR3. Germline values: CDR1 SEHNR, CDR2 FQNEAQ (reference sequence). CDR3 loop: CASSSAGQGKETQYF. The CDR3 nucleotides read TGTGCCAGCAGCTCCGCGGGACAGGGGAAAGAGACCCAGTACTTC.

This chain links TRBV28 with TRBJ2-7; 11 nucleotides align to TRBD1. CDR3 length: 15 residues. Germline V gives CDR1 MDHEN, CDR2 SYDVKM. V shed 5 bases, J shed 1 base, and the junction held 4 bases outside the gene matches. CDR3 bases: TGTGCCAGCAGTGTCGGGACAGGGGGTTCCTACGAGCAGTACTTC. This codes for CASSVGTGGSYEQYF.

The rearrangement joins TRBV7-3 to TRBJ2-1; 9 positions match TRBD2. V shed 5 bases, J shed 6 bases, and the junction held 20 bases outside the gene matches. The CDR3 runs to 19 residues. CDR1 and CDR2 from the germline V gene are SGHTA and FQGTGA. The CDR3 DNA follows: TGTGCCAGCAGCCCCCAGACAGATAGGGGCGGGAGGGCCCTCAATGAGCAGTTCTTC. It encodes CASSPQTDRGGRALNEQFF.

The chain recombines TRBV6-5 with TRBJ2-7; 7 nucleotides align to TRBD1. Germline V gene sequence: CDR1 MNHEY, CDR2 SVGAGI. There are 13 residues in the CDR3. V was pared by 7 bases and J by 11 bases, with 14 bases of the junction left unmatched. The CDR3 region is CASKTGDTGREYF. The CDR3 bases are TGTGCCAGCAAAACAGGGGACACTGGTCGGGAGTACTTC.

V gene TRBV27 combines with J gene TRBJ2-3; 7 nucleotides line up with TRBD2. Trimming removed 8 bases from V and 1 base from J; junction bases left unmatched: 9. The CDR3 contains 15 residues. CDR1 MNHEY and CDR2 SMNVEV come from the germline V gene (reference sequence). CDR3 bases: TGTGCCAGCGTACCCCTGGGGGGGGGCACAGATACGCAGTATTTT. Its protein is CASVPLGGGTDTQYF.

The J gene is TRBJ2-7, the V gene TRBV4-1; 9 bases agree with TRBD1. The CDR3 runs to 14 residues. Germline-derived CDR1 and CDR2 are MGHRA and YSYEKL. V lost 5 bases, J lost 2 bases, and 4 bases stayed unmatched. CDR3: CASSSTGGTYEQYF. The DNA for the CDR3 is TGCGCCAGCAGCTCGACAGGGGGGACCTACGAGCAGTACTTC.

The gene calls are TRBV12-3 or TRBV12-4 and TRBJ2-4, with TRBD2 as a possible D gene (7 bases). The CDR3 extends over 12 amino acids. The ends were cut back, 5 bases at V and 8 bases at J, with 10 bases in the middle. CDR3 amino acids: CASSQGGDIQYF. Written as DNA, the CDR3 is TGTGCCAGCAGTCAAGGGGGGGACATTCAGTACTTC.

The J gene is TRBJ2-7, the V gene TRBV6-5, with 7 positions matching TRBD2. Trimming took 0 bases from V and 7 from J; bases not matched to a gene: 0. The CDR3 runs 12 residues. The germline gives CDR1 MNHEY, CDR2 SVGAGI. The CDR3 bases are TGTGCCAGCAGTTACTCCGGGGGGGAGCAGTACTTC. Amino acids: CASSYSGGEQYF.

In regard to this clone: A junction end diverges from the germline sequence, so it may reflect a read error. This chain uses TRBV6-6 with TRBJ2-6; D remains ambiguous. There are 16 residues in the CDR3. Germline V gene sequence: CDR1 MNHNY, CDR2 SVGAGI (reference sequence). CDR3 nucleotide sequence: TGTGCCAGCAGGTACTTAGAGAACTCTGGGGCCAACGTCCTGACTTTC. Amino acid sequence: CASRYLENSGANVLTF.